This T cell receptor (beta chain) comes out of a study of neurological immune-mediated disorders. A single record per CDR3 protein comes from TCRdb applying MiXCR to the 5' RACE reads. The sample records about 92,000 distinct CDR3 sequences, around 3.6% being singletons. With regard to this clonotype: Antigen: not known.

Regarding the study as a whole: Grouping of repertoires by phylogeny put those of 18 of 34 multiple sclerosis patients into a single related-CDR3 cluster, a possible signature.

Libraries used 2 million unsorted PBMCs kept frozen in RNAlater. V lost 5 bases and J 3 bases, leaving 15 bases between the germline ends. Germline values: CDR1 SGHKS, CDR2 YYEKEE (reference sequence). CDR3 size: 15 residues. This rearrangement joins TRBV5-5 to TRBJ1-5; D is possibly TRBD1 (5 bases). Sequenced material: PBMCs. This clonotype was obtained from a woman in her forties or fifties with multiple sclerosis. This CDR3 reads CASRPGRNTNQPQHF. In DNA, the CDR3 is TGTGCCAGCAGACCAGGGAGGAACACCAATCAGCCCCAGCATTTT.